The 14 T cell receptor beta chains presented below share a single source sample, sequenced in a study of T cell repertoires in cytomegalovirus infection. TCRdb reanalysed the reads using MiXCR and keeps one entry per CDR3 protein. The repertoire consists of about a million distinct CDR3 sequences, with roughly 30% occurring once and the leading ten covering about 14%. Their recognized antigens are unknown. The sample here was cultured CD8+ T cells from PBMCs, taken from culture after CMV antigen stimulation. The receptors shown here come from a human donor in good health (CMV status not recorded). Some clones in this sample may be carry-over from other donors' samples.

With respect to this clonotype: Compared with germline, one end of the junction differs, possibly owing to a read error. This CDR3 is CSARDPQGLRTDMQYF. Here the CDR3 DNA reads TGCAGTGCTAGAGATCCGCAGGGGCTCCGCACAGATATGCAGTATTTT. The V call is TRBV20-1, the J call TRBJ2-3; tentative D call: TRBD1 (6 bases). CDR1 DFQATT and CDR2 SNEGSKA come from the germline V gene (reference sequence). The CDR3 consists of 16 residues.

The J gene is TRBJ2-5, the V gene TRBV13; D not resolved. In germline, CDR1 is PRHDT, CDR2 FYEKMQ (reference sequence). There are 14 residues in the CDR3. Trimming took off 5 bases at V and 5 bases at J, with 15 bases between the two ends. CDR3 coding DNA: TGTGCCAGCAGCACTGGGCCGTCTTCGGAGACCCAGTACTTC. This encodes CASSTGPSSETQYF.

The chain employs TRBV2 and TRBJ2-2, with TRBD1 identical over 9 bases. V gave up 4 bases and J gave up 4 bases; unmatched junction bases: 4. CDR1 is SNHLY, CDR2 FYNNEI, per germline. The CDR3 is made up of 15 amino acids. The DNA of the CDR3 is TGTGCCAGCAGTGGACAGGGGGATACCACCGGGGAGCTGTTTTTT. Protein sequence: CASSGQGDTTGELFF.

The rearrangement links TRBV11-3 to TRBJ2-3, with D perhaps being TRBD1 or TRBD2 (5 bases each). The CDR3 is 15 amino acids. Trimming left V 4 bases short and J 6 bases short, with 17 bases between. Germline V gene sequence: CDR1 SGHNT, CDR2 YENEEA. The CDR3 DNA reads as TGTGCCAGCAGCTCAACGGGACGGAGATCTGATACGCAGTATTTT. Translated, it gives CASSSTGRRSDTQYF.

At least ten counts were recorded for this clonotype. This chain links TRBV7-2 with TRBJ2-5; perhaps D is TRBD1 or TRBD2 (5 bases each). This CDR3 comprises 16 residues. V lost 5 bases to trimming and J lost 4 bases, with 20 bases between them. Per the germline V gene, CDR1 is SGHTA and CDR2 is FQGNSA. Written as DNA, the CDR3 is TGTGCCAGCAGCGCTCCAGGGTGGGGGATTAGAGAGACCCAGTACTTC. It translates to CASSAPGWGIRETQYF.

This clonotype has just a few counts. This chain uses TRBV19 with TRBJ2-7; D unresolved. V gave up 3 bases and J gave up 0 bases, with 9 bases separating them. CDR3 length: 14 residues. The germline gives CDR1 LNHDA, CDR2 SQIVND (reference sequence). CDR3 amino acids: CASSITYSSYEQYV. DNA of the CDR3: TGTGCCAGTAGTATCACCTATAGCTCCTACGAGCAGTACGTC.

This clonotype was found many times. The genes are TRBV7-3 and TRBJ2-3; the match to TRBD2 covers 13 bases. Germline CDR1 reads SGHTA; CDR2 reads FQGTGA. J gave up 5 bases and V 5 bases, and 10 bases lay outside the gene matches. The CDR3 runs to 17 residues. The CDR3 sequence: CASSPGLAGPRGDTQYF. DNA of the CDR3: TGTGCCAGCAGCCCGGGACTAGCGGGGCCTAGGGGAGATACGCAGTATTTT.

The chain links TRBV9 to TRBJ2-5; TRBD2 agrees at 15 bases. Germline V gene sequence: CDR1 SGDLS, CDR2 YYNGEE. Trimming cost V 6 bases and J 4 bases; bases outside gene matches: 7. This CDR3 spans 16 amino acids. CDR3 region: CASTPGLAGGLETQYF. CDR3 in DNA: TGTGCCAGCACCCCGGGACTAGCGGGGGGCCTAGAGACCCAGTACTTC. The whole variable domain, remainder taken from reference TRBV9 and TRBJ2-5, is DSGVTQTPKHLITATGQRVTLRCSPRSGDLSVYWYQQSLDQGLQFLIQYYNGEERAKGNILERFSAQQFPDLHSELNLSSLELGDSALYFCASTPGLAGGLETQYFGPGTRLLVL.

This clonotype was seen a handful of times. The chain uses TRBV12-5 and TRBJ1-6, with D hard to call. Per the germline V gene, CDR1 is LGHNT and CDR2 is FRNRAP. The V end lost 6 bases, the J end lost 3 bases, and 12 bases lay between the germline ends. This CDR3 is 15 amino acids long. In DNA, the CDR3 is TGTGCTAGTGGGAACGGACCTTTCTATAATTCACCCCTCCACTTT. It encodes CASGNGPFYNSPLHF. Together with reference TRBV12-5 and TRBJ1-6, the CDR3 gives the full variable domain: DARVTQTPRHKVTEMGQEVTMRCQPILGHNTVFWYRQTMMQGLELLAYFRNRAPLDDSGMPKDRFSAEMPDATLATLKIQPSEPRDSAVYFCASGNGPFYNSPLHFGNGTRLTVT.

The DNA for the CDR3 is TGTGCCAGCAGTTACGGGACAGACTCTAACTATGGCTACACCTTC. Translated, it gives CASSYGTDSNYGYTF. The V call is TRBV6-2 or TRBV6-3, the J call TRBJ1-2; 7 nucleotides line up with TRBD1. The CDR3 contains 15 residues. J gave up 0 bases and V 2 bases, and 3 bases lay outside the gene matches. The germline V gene encodes CDR1 MNHEY and CDR2 SVGEGT.

This clonotype was detected many times. The rearrangement joins TRBV12-3 or TRBV12-4 to TRBJ2-1, with D possibly being TRBD1 or TRBD2 (5 bases each). V lost 3 bases to trimming and J lost 6 bases, with 12 bases between them. The CDR3 extends over 14 amino acids. The CDR3 DNA sequence: TGTGCCAGCAGTTTGGGGGTCGTAGTCAATGAGCAGTTCTTC. Amino acid sequence: CASSLGVVVNEQFF.

This clonotype has more than one count but fewer than ten. The rearrangement uses TRBV15 and TRBJ1-1; no clear D gene. The CDR3 runs 14 residues. CDR1 and CDR2 (germline): LNHNV, YYDKDF (reference sequence). V lost 1 base to trimming and J lost 2 bases, with 8 bases between them. The DNA of the CDR3 is TGTGCCACCAGCAGAGTTACGGGAAACACTGAAGCTTTCTTT. It specifies CATSRVTGNTEAFF.

This clonotype was observed a few times. The chain links TRBV5-6 to TRBJ1-2; the D gene is possibly TRBD1 (5 bases). Trimming pared 4 bases from V and 4 bases from J, leaving 20 bases between. The CDR3 has 16 residues. From germline, CDR1 is SGHDT and CDR2 YYEEEE. As DNA, the CDR3 is TGTGCCAGCAGCCCGGGACCCGGACCTTTTCCCTATGGCTACACCTTC. Protein product: CASSPGPGPFPYGYTF.

The table lists this clonotype with a few counts. The chain joins TRBV20-1 to TRBJ2-1; 8 nucleotides align to TRBD2. The V and J ends lost 4 bases and 0 bases, in that order; junction bases with no gene match: 14. The CDR3 totals 18 residues. CDR1 DFQATT and CDR2 SNEGSKA come from the germline V gene (reference sequence). CDR3: CSAMDLSGGDNSYNEQFF. The DNA for the CDR3 is TGCAGTGCTATGGACTTAAGCGGGGGAGACAACTCCTACAATGAGCAGTTCTTC.